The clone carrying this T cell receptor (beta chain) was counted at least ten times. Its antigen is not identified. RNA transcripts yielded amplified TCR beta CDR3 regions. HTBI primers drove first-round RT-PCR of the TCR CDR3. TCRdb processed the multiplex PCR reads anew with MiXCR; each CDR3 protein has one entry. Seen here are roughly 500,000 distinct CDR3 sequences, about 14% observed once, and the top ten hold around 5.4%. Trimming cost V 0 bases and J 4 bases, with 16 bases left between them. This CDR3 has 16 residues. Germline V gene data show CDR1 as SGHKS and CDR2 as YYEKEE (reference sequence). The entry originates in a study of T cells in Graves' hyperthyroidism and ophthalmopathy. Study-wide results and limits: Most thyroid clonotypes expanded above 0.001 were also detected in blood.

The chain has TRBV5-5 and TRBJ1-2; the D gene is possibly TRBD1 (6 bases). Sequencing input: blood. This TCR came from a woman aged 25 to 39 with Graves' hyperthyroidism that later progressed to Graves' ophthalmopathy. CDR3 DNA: TGTGCCAGCAGCTTGGAGTATGGGGGGACACCCTATGGCTACACCTTC. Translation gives CASSLEYGGTPYGYTF.